The entry below describes one T cell receptor beta chain. The antigen it recognizes is unknown. Per-nucleotide qualities are absent, and no much larger clonotype sits a single base away. This sample is drawn from a study of PD-L1 blockade in urothelial cancer (dated by TCRdb to 2015 to 2018). Context from the whole study: Therapy was started at some point between 2014 and 2016 for all patients, and atezolizumab 1,200 mg was administered intravenously every 3 weeks. About 90% of the roughly 29 patients were identified as males with urothelial cancer of bladder origin, and a prior smoking history was reported by 18 of 29 patients. An ECOG performance status of 0 or 1 was recorded for the patients, and 0 to 3 prior chemotherapy regimens had been received by the patients. Blood samples were analyzed at 3 weeks after treatment start (second dose) and at 6 weeks after treatment start. A median of roughly 140,000 T cells and around 81,000 unique TCRs was obtained from blood samples, and a median clonality of 0.080 was observed. The study was an exploratory multi-omic analysis of somatic, immune and clinical correlates of response to PD-L1 blockade with atezolizumab in urothelial cancer. Pretreatment tumor samples and matched peripheral blood, collected serially before and after atezolizumab treatment, underwent TCR sequencing. Progression-free survival longer than 6 months counted as durable clinical benefit, and TCR features were additionally tested against both progression-free and overall survival. Whole exome sequencing and RNA sequencing of pretreatment tumors were performed alongside TCR sequencing in the same patients. Roughly 10 patients achieved durable clinical benefit and approximately 20 did not. Around 30 patients had pretreatment blood TCR-seq, some 25 had at least one posttreatment blood collection, and some 25 had tumor TCR-seq. Study-wide conclusions, independent of this receptor: At 3 weeks after the start of treatment, tumor-associated TCR clones in peripheral blood had expanded more in patients with durable benefit (n ≈ 24, p = 0.022). Because of the small sample size (n ≈ 31) and the many exploratory analyses performed, the results are intended to be regarded as hypothesis-generating. Improved progression-free and overall survival was found to be associated with pretreatment peripheral blood TCR clonality below the median.

This specimen's time point label, per the study, means: peripheral blood 6 weeks after treatment start. The cohort comprised fewer than 35 patients with locally advanced or metastatic urothelial carcinoma treated at Memorial Sloan Kettering on a trial protocol. Peripheral blood mononuclear cells were collected pretreatment and during treatment, at between 1 and 8 total time points per patient. The Qiagen DNeasy Blood extraction kit was used to purify genomic DNA from total PBMCs and tumor samples. PBMCs were collected pretreatment and during treatment and were isolated and stored as previously described. Each PCR received spiked-in synthetic TCR analog templates so that absolute template abundance could be estimated from read counts. The immunoSEQ assay used bias-controlled V and J gene primers to amplify TCRbeta CDR3 regions from genomic DNA. Sequencing of rearranged TCRbeta segments was done at approximately 20X coverage. As for how the authors treated the data: Sequencing errors were corrected by clustering, and CDR3s were annotated against IMGT so that V, D and J genes could be assigned. Downstream analyses used only productive TCRbeta rearrangements, leaving out any out-of-frame or stop-codon sequences. Clonality was calculated as one minus the Shannon entropy normalized by the log of the number of unique productive sequences. Clones differing between time points or between blood and tumor were identified by Fisher's exact test with Benjamini-Hochberg correction at adjusted p below 0.01. In TCRdb, the immuneACCESS table is reduced to in-frame sequences with V and J assigned. These tables do not hold every clone; where another copy was compared, an unresolved V gene accounts for under half, and the others remain unexplained. Clone size and V and J calls were adopted from that table, with D and trimming inferred from the DNA. This sample is represented by approximately 91,000 clones; less than 90% of them were singletons. Approximately 8.4% of the sample lies in the top ten.

This receptor was taken from a man in his sixties or seventies with urothelial cancer. The starting material was PBMCs, obtained around atezolizumab (anti-PD-L1) treatment.

The DNA sequence is TGTGCCAGCATGACACAGGGGGTTCCGGGCCAGCCCCAGCATTTT. It codes for CASMTQGVPGQPQHF. The chain employs TRBV6-1 and TRBJ1-5, with 8 bases aligning to TRBD1. Here V drops 7 bases and J drops 7 bases, and the junction holds 12 bases not matched to any gene. CDR1 MNHNS and CDR2 SASEGT are derived from the germline V gene. The CDR3 contains 15 residues, cysteine and phenylalanine counted. Of the read, only the CDR3 DNA is kept; its 45 bases are in frame from base 1.